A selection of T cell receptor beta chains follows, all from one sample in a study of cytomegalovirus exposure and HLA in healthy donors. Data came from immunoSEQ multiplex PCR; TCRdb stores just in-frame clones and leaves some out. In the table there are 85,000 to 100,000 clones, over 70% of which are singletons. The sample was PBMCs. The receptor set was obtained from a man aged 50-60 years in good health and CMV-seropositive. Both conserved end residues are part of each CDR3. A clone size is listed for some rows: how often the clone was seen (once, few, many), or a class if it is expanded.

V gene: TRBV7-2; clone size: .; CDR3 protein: CASSFEAAYEQYF
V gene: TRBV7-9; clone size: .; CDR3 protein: CASSLGAGGNRETQYF
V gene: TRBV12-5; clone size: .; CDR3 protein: CASGLVPGLAQIYEQYF
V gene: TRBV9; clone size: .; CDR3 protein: CASSDPLGQGATNEKLFF
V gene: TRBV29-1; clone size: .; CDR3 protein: CSVRTLEGTATNEKLFF
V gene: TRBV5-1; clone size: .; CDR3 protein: CASSLAGPAGGYTF
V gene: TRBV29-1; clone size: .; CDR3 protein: CSVYGTGINEKLFF
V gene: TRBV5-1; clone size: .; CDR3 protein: CASSLDPGTSYNEQFF
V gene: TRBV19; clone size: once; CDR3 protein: CASKGGTLNTEAFF
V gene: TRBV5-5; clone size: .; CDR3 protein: CASSSRVGGGSHEQYF
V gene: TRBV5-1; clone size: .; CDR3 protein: CASSIGGFNQPQNF
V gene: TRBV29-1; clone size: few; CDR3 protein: CSGGQGISYEQYF
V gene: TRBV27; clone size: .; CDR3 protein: CASSPLAGVYNEQFF
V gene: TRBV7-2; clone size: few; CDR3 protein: CASSLYPIQGARGTEAFF
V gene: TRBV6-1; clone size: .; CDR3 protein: CASSGGQGSEQFF
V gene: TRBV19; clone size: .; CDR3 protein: CASSTSRSGLYEQYF
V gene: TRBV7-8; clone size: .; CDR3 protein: CASSSESTGHPGNTIYF
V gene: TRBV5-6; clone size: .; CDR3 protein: CASSIRDTYYEQYF
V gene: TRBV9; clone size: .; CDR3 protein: CASRPGLAVSSTDTQYF
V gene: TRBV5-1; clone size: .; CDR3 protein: CASSPPGLSEGYTF
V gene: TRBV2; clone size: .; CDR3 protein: CASSEWPLKQFF
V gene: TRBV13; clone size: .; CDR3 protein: CASSSGAAGRYEQYF
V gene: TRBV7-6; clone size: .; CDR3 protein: CASSALPGQGLGTEAFF
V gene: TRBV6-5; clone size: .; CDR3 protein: CASSYLGQGSYNEQFF
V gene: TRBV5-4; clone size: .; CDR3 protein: CASSLGGSSGGAYNEQFF
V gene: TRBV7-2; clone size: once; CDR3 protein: CASSPSGQGVETQYF
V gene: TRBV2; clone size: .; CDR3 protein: CASSQGLAGGRNTGELFF
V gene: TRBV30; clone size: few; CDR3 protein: CAWSVASGSAKTQYF
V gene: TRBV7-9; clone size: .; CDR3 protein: CASSLTMGQQNYEQYF
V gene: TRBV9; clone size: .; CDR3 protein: CASSAGRGNSPLHF
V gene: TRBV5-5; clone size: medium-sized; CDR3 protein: CASSGGALRQGTMNTEAFF
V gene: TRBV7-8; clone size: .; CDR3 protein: CASSLGGTAGEQYF
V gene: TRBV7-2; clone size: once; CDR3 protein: CASTSSGGIDYEQYF
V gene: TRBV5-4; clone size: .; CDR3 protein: CATGQFEKLFF
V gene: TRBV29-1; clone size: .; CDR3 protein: CSVEKGDRTGELFF
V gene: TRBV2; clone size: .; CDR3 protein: CASSSLKGQGGNTIYF
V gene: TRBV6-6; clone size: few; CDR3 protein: CASSYVGGAGGEQYF
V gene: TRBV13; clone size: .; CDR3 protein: CASSSWTGKYNEQFF
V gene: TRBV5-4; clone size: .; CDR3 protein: CAYREQGNYGYTF
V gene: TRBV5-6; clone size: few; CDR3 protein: CASSFYRDIAKGYTF
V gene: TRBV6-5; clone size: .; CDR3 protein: CASSPGTSGTYEQYF
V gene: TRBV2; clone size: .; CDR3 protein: CASSLSRTEAFF
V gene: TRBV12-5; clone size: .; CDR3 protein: CASGPTGGNEKLFF
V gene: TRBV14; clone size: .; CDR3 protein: CASSQVRSGAGNTIYF
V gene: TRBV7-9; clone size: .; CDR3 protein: CASSPGTVNSPLNF
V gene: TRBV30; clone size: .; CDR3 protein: CAWSAERGGANVLPF
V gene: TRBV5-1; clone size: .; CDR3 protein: CASSRDSTNEKLFF
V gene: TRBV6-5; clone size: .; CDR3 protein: CASSYSSQGAGNTIYF
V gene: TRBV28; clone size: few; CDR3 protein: CASSLAGGAETQYF
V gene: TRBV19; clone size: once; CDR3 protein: CASSIGTPNNEQFF
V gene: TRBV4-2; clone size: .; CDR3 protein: CASSPPAADEAFF
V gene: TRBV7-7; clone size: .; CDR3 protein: CASSLALPQLGGETQYF
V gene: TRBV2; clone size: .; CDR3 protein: CASNRESSSYNSPLHF
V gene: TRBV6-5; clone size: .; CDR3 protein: CASSYTMTGTTEAFF
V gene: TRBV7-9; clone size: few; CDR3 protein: CASSSRAGGPMLNTEAFF
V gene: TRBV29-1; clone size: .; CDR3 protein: CSVEGDTKGSDEQYF
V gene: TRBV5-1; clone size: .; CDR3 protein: CASSWTGMGTGELFF
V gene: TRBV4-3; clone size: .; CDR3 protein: CASSQRLNEKLFF
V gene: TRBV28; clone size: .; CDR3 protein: CASSLRGFNEQFF